This T cell receptor (beta chain) was sequenced for a study of T cell responses to AZD1222 COVID-19 vaccine. At the level of the study: Second doses were pooled across both intervals (about 4 or about 12 weeks). Study-wide results and caveats: In all cases, repertoires were sampled only after the peak T cell response. Donors skewed white British and female; clonal diversity was possibly underestimated.

The CDR3 loop spans 14 amino acids. Trimming shortened V by 5 bases and J by 1 base, and 11 bases separated the two germline ends. Germline values: CDR1 MNHEY, CDR2 SMNVEV (reference sequence). Turning to this clone: What it recognizes is unknown.

TCRdb's copy holds only in-frame clones and misses some; the assay was immunoSEQ multiplex PCR. The data hold 100,000 to 150,000 clones, with 80% to 90% observed a single time. The TCR originated in an adult in good health. The chain recombines TRBV27 with TRBJ1-1; no definite D call. This specimen was peripheral blood, taken on day 0 of AZD1222 vaccination. This CDR3 reads CASSRFTGNTEAFF. CDR3 in DNA: TGTGCCAGCAGTAGATTTACTGGGAACACTGAAGCTTTCTTT.